The clone carrying this T cell receptor beta chain came up a few times. Its cognate antigen is unknown. This CDR3 has 13 residues. V shed 7 bases and J shed 5 bases, with 15 bases lying between them. This entry belongs to a study of blood T cells in healthy people across ages. General study findings and limits: Per million T cells, TCR beta diversity dropped roughly linearly as age increased. TCR beta diversity tracked closely with naive T cell percentage.

A second PCR, run for about 7 to 11 cycles, used a sample-barcoded 5' primer plus a J-beta primer mix. TCRdb re-derived calls from the 5' RACE reads in MiXCR, one entry per CDR3 protein. The sample has 500,000 to 650,000 distinct CDR3 sequences, approximately 26% seen once. These data are also associated with another study on T cells of mothers and their children. That source adds: At a rate of around 1.6 ug per 15 ul, cDNA synthesis received all of the extracted RNA. Sample barcodes plus 2-4 random nucleotides came from the M1S primer.

The sequencing sample was made of blood. The receptor was derived from a boy younger than 10 in good health. The chain has TRBV12-3 or TRBV12-4 and TRBJ2-7; D possibly corresponds to TRBD1 (5 bases). The CDR3 DNA follows: TGTGCCAGCAAGCAGGGTTTTTCCCACGAGCAGTACTTC. It specifies CASKQGFSHEQYF.